Below are 10 T cell receptor beta chains sequenced from a single sample in a study of cytomegalovirus exposure and HLA in healthy donors. Some clones are missing from TCRdb's copy, which holds only in-frame ones; the method was immunoSEQ multiplex PCR. The sample has some 180,000 clones, around 80% seen once. Sequencing was performed on PBMCs. These receptors all stem from a woman between 25 and 40 years old in good health and CMV-seronegative.

The chain employs TRBV5-1 and TRBJ2-1, with 8 bases fitting TRBD2. Germline V gives CDR1 SGHRS, CDR2 YFSETQ. V lost 6 bases and J lost 6; bases outside the gene matches: 8. The CDR3 runs to 14 residues. This CDR3 is CASNEPGLVNEQFF. CDR3 in DNA: TGCGCCAGCAATGAACCGGGACTAGTCAATGAGCAGTTCTTC.

In its sample, this clone was seen a few times. The chain combines TRBV27 with TRBJ2-1; weak D call: TRBD2 (7 bases). The CDR3 has 15 residues. The V and J ends lost 4 bases and 7 bases respectively, with 17 bases between them. The V gene's germline CDR1 is MNHEY and CDR2 SMNVEV (reference sequence). CDR3 region: CASSSLGGGRNEQFF. The CDR3 nucleotides are TGTGCCAGCAGTTCTCTAGGGGGGGGCCGAAATGAGCAGTTCTTC.

The V and J genes are TRBV5-1 and TRBJ2-7; D might be TRBD1 (6 bases). CDR1 is SGHRS and CDR2 is YFSETQ in the germline V gene. The V and J ends lost 5 bases and 6 bases respectively, with 18 bases between them. The CDR3 is 14 residues long. This CDR3 reads CASSEGVGVSEQYF. CDR3 nucleotide sequence: TGCGCCAGCAGTGAGGGGGTCGGGGTCTCCGAGCAGTACTTC.

CDR3 sequence reads: CASSVQGTATYEQYF. In DNA, the CDR3 is TGCGCCAGCAGCGTCCAGGGGACAGCCACCTACGAGCAGTACTTC. The V and J genes are TRBV5-1 and TRBJ2-7; 7 nucleotides match TRBD1. This CDR3 has 15 residues. The V gene's germline CDR1 is SGHRS and CDR2 YFSETQ. V shed 4 bases, J shed 2 bases, and the junction held 9 bases outside the gene matches.

This chain uses TRBV6-5 with TRBJ1-1; tentative D call: TRBD1 (5 bases). Germline CDR1 and CDR2: MNHEY and SVGAGI. The CDR3 has 11 residues. V gave up 2 bases and J gave up 12 bases, with 10 bases separating them. The CDR3 sequence is CASSYGTATFF. The DNA of the CDR3 is TGTGCCAGCAGTTACGGGACTGCGACTTTCTTT.

This clone has more than one count but fewer than ten. The chain carries TRBV19 and TRBJ2-4, with 11 nucleotides matching TRBD2. CDR1 and CDR2 (germline): LNHDA, SQIVND (reference sequence). CDR3 length equals 16 residues. The V segment lost 5 bases and the J segment 2 bases; nucleotides outside the gene matches: 5. CDR3: CASSSGLADTKNIQYF. The CDR3 DNA sequence: TGTGCCAGTAGTTCGGGACTAGCGGATACCAAAAACATTCAGTACTTC.

The chain recombines TRBV6-1 with TRBJ2-3; the D gene is possibly TRBD1 (7 bases). Trimming shortened V by 4 bases and J by 8 bases, and 25 bases separated the two germline ends. This CDR3 is built from 17 residues. Germline V CDR1 and CDR2: MNHNS, SASEGT. CDR3: CASSARGAALVPGTQYF. The CDR3 nucleotides read TGTGCCAGCAGTGCCAGGGGGGCAGCGTTGGTACCGGGTACGCAGTATTTT.

V usage is TRBV25-1 and J usage is TRBJ1-2; 7 bases match TRBD1. J lost 8 bases, V lost 1 base, and 16 bases had no gene match. Germline V lookup: CDR1 MGHDK, CDR2 SYGVNS. The CDR3 consists of 17 residues. Here the CDR3 reads CASSEFGPRGQGYGYTF. In nucleotides, the CDR3 is TGTGCCAGCAGTGAATTCGGTCCAAGGGGGCAGGGGTACGGCTACACCTTC.

Only a few counts were recorded for this clone. The chain links TRBV30 to TRBJ1-1, with a tentative D call TRBD1 (6 bases). CDR1 is GTSNPN, CDR2 SVGIG, per germline (reference sequence). The CDR3 covers 12 residues. Trimming cost V 7 bases and J 0 bases, with 9 bases left between them. In nucleotides, the CDR3 is TGTGCCTCACAGGGTATGAACACTGAAGCTTTCTTT. Protein product: CASQGMNTEAFF.

The CDR3 DNA is TGTGCCAGTAGCTACCGGACAGATTACGAGCAGTACTTC. This codes for CASSYRTDYEQYF. The chain links TRBV19 to TRBJ2-7; D is possibly TRBD1 (6 bases). This CDR3 is built from 13 residues. Trimming stripped 6 bases from V and 4 bases from J, with 13 bases between. Per the germline V gene, CDR1 is LNHDA and CDR2 is SQIVND (reference sequence).